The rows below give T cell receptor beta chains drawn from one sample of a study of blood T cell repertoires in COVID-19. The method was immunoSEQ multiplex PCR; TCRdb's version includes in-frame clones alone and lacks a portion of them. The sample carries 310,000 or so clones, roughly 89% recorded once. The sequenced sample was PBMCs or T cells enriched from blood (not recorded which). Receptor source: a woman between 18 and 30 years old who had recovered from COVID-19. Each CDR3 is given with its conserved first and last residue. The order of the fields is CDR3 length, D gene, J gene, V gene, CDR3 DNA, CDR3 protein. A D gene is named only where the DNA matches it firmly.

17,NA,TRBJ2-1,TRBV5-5,TGTGCCAGCAGCCCACCCCCGGGACTTTCCTCCTACAATGAGCAGTTCTTC,CASSPPPGLSSYNEQFF
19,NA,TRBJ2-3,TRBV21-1,TGTGCCAACAGCAAGGCGAAGGGGCCCGACAGGGGGGGATCAGATACGCAGTATTTT,CANSKAKGPDRGGSDTQYF
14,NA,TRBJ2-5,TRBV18,TGTGCCAGCTCACCATCGGCAGGGGCAGAGACCCAGTACTTC,CASSPSAGAETQYF
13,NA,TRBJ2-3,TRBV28,TGTGCCAGCACCCGGTTTGCTACAGATACGCAGTATTTT,CASTRFATDTQYF
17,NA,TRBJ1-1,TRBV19,TGTGCCAGTAGTATCGGTATTGGAGCAGATATGAACACTGAAGCTTTCTTT,CASSIGIGADMNTEAFF
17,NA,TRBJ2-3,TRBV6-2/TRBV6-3,TGTGCCAGCAGTTACTCGACGGTCAGGGCTAGCACAGATACGCAGTATTTT,CASSYSTVRASTDTQYF
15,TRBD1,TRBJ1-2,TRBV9,TGTGCCAGCAGCGCTCTTGCAGGGGGCGAAGATGGCTACACCTTC,CASSALAGGEDGYTF
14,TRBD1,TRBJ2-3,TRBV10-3,TGTGCCATCAGTACAGGGGTATATACAGATACGCAGTATTTT,CAISTGVYTDTQYF
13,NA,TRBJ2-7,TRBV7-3,TGTGCCAGCAGCTTATCGGGGGACTACGAGCAGTACTTC,CASSLSGDYEQYF
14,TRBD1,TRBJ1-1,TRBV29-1,TGCAGCGTTTCTGGGACAGGGTGGAGCACTGAAGCTTTCTTT,CSVSGTGWSTEAFF
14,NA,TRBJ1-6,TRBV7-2,TGTGCCAGCAGCGTAGACAGATCCAATTCACCCCTCCACTTT,CASSVDRSNSPLHF